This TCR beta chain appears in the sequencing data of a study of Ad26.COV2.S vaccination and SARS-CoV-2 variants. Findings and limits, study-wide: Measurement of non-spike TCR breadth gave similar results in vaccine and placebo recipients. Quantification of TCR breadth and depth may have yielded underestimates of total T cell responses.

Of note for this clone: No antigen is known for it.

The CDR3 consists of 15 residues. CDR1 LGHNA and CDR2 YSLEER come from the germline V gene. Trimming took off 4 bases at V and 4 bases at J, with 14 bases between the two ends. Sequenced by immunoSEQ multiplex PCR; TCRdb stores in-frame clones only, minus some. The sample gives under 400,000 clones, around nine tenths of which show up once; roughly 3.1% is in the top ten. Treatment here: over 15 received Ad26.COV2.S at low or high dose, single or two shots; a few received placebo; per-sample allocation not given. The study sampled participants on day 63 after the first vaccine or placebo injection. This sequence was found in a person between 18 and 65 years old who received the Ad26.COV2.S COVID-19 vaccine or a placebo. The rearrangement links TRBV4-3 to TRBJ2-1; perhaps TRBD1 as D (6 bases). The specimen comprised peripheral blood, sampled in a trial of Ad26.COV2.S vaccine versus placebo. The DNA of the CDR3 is TGCGCCAGCAGCCCGGACAGTGAAGCTTACAATGAGCAGTTCTTC. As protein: CASSPDSEAYNEQFF.